These T cell receptor beta chains were read from a single sample in a study of glioma-infiltrating T cells. A single record per CDR3 protein comes from TCRdb applying MiXCR to the multiplex PCR reads. The table shows 9,500 to 15,000 distinct CDR3 sequences, with about 25% occurring only once. Sequenced input: glioma tissue, nonneoplastic brain tissue, or PBMCs (not recorded which). Every receptor here comes from a human donor with low-grade glioma or glioblastoma, undergoing nonglioma brain surgery, or in good health (not recorded which). Each CDR3 is given with its conserved first and last residue. The order of the fields is clone size, D gene, V gene, J gene, CDR3 protein, CDR3 DNA. D genes are given only for firm matches. Clone size appears in some rows only: once, few, many, or a class for an expanded clone.

size: .
D: .
V: TRBV5-1
J: TRBJ1-2
CDR3: CASSFVTPGGYTF
DNA: TGCGCCAGCAGCTTTGTCACACCGGGTGGCTACACCTTC

size: medium-sized
D: TRBD1
V: TRBV27
J: TRBJ2-7
CDR3: CASSSDLRTGYEQYF
DNA: TGTGCCAGCAGTTCCGATCTCCGGACAGGCTACGAGCAGTACTTC

size: .
D: .
V: TRBV7-3
J: TRBJ2-1
CDR3: CASSLYSANEQFF
DNA: TGTGCCAGCAGCTTATATTCAGCCAATGAGCAGTTCTTC

size: .
D: TRBD2
V: TRBV7-3
J: TRBJ2-1
CDR3: CASSLTGLAGDHEQFF
DNA: TGTGCCAGCAGCTTAACGGGACTAGCGGGGGACCATGAGCAGTTCTTC

size: medium-sized
D: TRBD1
V: TRBV27
J: TRBJ1-5
CDR3: CASRQGASNQPQHF
DNA: TGTGCCAGCAGACAGGGGGCTAGCAATCAGCCCCAGCATTTT

size: .
D: .
V: TRBV4-1
J: TRBJ2-7
CDR3: CASSQEFGSYEQYF
DNA: TGCGCCAGCAGCCAAGAGTTTGGATCCTACGAGCAGTACTTC

size: many
D: .
V: TRBV14
J: TRBJ1-1
CDR3: CASSHLGSREAFF
DNA: TGTGCCAGCAGCCACCTGGGCAGCCGTGAAGCTTTCTTT

size: few
D: TRBD2
V: TRBV11-2
J: TRBJ2-7
CDR3: CASSLDTLAGFYEQYF
DNA: TGTGCCAGCAGCTTAGATACGCTAGCGGGGTTCTACGAGCAGTACTTC

size: .
D: .
V: TRBV12-3/TRBV12-4
J: TRBJ1-5
CDR3: CASSLREGVQPQHF
DNA: TGTGCCAGCAGTTTAAGGGAGGGGGTTCAGCCCCAGCATTTT

size: .
D: TRBD2
V: TRBV7-9
J: TRBJ2-5
CDR3: CASVAGEGTQYF
DNA: TGTGCCAGCGTAGCGGGAGAAGGGACCCAGTACTTC

size: many
D: TRBD1
V: TRBV6-1
J: TRBJ1-4
CDR3: CARDRGSEKLFF
DNA: TGTGCAAGAGACAGGGGAAGCGAAAAACTGTTTTTT

size: few
D: TRBD1
V: TRBV5-1
J: TRBJ2-3
CDR3: CASRLDRGTDTQYF
DNA: TGCGCCAGCAGGCTAGACAGGGGGACAGATACGCAGTATTTT

size: .
D: .
V: TRBV24-1
J: TRBJ1-1
CDR3: CATRDSSNTEAFF
DNA: TGTGCCACCCGTGATTCGTCGAACACTGAAGCTTTCTTT

size: once
D: .
V: TRBV28
J: TRBJ1-3
CDR3: CASTSLGSDSRNTIYF
DNA: TGTGCCAGCACCTCCCTGGGCTCGGACTCTAGAAACACCATATATTTT

size: .
D: .
V: TRBV2
J: TRBJ2-7
CDR3: CASSQGRGYEQYF
DNA: TGTGCCAGCAGTCAGGGCAGGGGCTACGAGCAGTACTTC

size: .
D: .
V: TRBV7-3
J: TRBJ2-1
CDR3: CASSQSTGGLNEKFF
DNA: TGTGCCAGCAGCCAATCAACCGGGGGACTCAATGAGAAGTTCTTC

size: many
D: TRBD2
V: TRBV28
J: TRBJ2-7
CDR3: CASSATSGYEQYF
DNA: TGTGCCAGCAGTGCCACTAGCGGCTACGAGCAGTACTTC

size: .
D: TRBD1
V: TRBV5-1
J: TRBJ2-7
CDR3: CASSSNPGQGFEQYF
DNA: TGCGCCAGCAGCTCTAATCCGGGACAGGGTTTCGAGCAGTACTTC

size: .
D: .
V: TRBV14
J: TRBJ2-1
CDR3: CASSPWGSEQFF
DNA: TGTGCCAGCAGCCCCTGGGGGAGTGAGCAGTTCTTC

size: .
D: TRBD1
V: TRBV29-1
J: TRBJ2-7
CDR3: CSVRTGDRGNEQYF
DNA: TGCAGCGTCCGTACAGGGGACAGGGGCAACGAGCAGTACTTC

size: .
D: .
V: TRBV2
J: TRBJ2-2
CDR3: CASSPTVRELFF
DNA: TGTGCCAGCAGTCCGACAGTCCGGGAGCTGTTTTTT

size: .
D: .
V: TRBV18
J: TRBJ1-1
CDR3: CASSPVQMNTEAFF
DNA: TGTGCCAGCTCACCGGTGCAGATGAACACTGAAGCTTTCTTT

size: medium-sized
D: TRBD2
V: TRBV20-1
J: TRBJ2-7
CDR3: CSASDPGLAGYEQYF
DNA: TGCAGTGCTAGTGATCCGGGACTAGCCGGTTACGAGCAGTACTTC

size: .
D: .
V: TRBV20-1
J: TRBJ1-1
CDR3: CTAKHQSTEAFF
DNA: TGCACTGCTAAACACCAGAGCACTGAAGCTTTCTTT

size: few
D: .
V: TRBV10-3
J: TRBJ2-5
CDR3: CAIGAGETQYF
DNA: TGTGCCATCGGGGCTGGGGAGACCCAGTACTTC

size: few
D: TRBD1
V: TRBV3-1
J: TRBJ2-7
CDR3: CASSQDWAGGWYEQYF
DNA: TGTGCCAGCAGCCAAGACTGGGCAGGGGGCTGGTACGAGCAGTACTTC

size: .
D: .
V: TRBV4-1
J: TRBJ2-7
CDR3: CASSQPRSSYQQYF
DNA: TGCGCCAGCAGCCAACCTAGGAGCTCCTACCAGCAGTACTTC

size: .
D: .
V: TRBV28
J: TRBJ1-6
CDR3: CASIWWGGENSPLHF
DNA: TGTGCCAGCATTTGGTGGGGAGGTGAAAACTCACCCCTCCACTTT

size: many
D: .
V: TRBV5-4
J: TRBJ2-3
CDR3: CASSLSSDTQYF
DNA: TGTGCCAGCAGCTTGTCTTCAGATACGCAGTATTTT

size: few
D: TRBD2
V: TRBV24-1
J: TRBJ2-2
CDR3: CATSDLVAGVKGGELFF
DNA: TGTGCCACCAGTGATTTGGTAGCGGGAGTAAAAGGCGGGGAGCTGTTTTTT

size: many
D: .
V: TRBV20-1
J: TRBJ2-5
CDR3: CSAWTLQGLGETQYF
DNA: TGCAGTGCTTGGACCCTGCAGGGGTTGGGCGAGACCCAGTACTTC

size: .
D: .
V: TRBV7-9
J: TRBJ1-2
CDR3: CASSFGATWGYTF
DNA: TGTGCCAGCAGCTTTGGGGCGACATGGGGCTACACCTTC

size: .
D: .
V: TRBV7-2
J: TRBJ1-1
CDR3: CASSFEQGGTEAFF
DNA: TGTGCCAGCAGCTTTGAACAGGGTGGAACTGAAGCTTTCTTT

size: few
D: TRBD2
V: TRBV20-1
J: TRBJ2-5
CDR3: CSATPRGLAAALQETQYF
DNA: TGCAGTGCTACACCAAGGGGACTAGCGGCAGCACTCCAAGAGACCCAGTACTTC

size: medium-sized
D: TRBD1
V: TRBV6-2/TRBV6-3
J: TRBJ2-7
CDR3: CASSPTGALMGEQYF
DNA: TGTGCCAGCAGTCCGACAGGGGCCTTAATGGGAGAGCAGTACTTC

size: .
D: TRBD2
V: TRBV6-1
J: TRBJ2-5
CDR3: CASKILAGATETQYF
DNA: TGTGCCAGCAAGATACTAGCGGGAGCTACGGAGACCCAGTACTTC

size: .
D: .
V: TRBV12-3/TRBV12-4
J: TRBJ1-5
CDR3: CASSFSTAKNQPQHF
DNA: TGTGCCAGCAGTTTCTCGACAGCGAAGAATCAGCCCCAGCATTTT